A single sample gave rise to the 23 T cell receptor beta chains below, sequenced in a study of blood T cells in healthy people across ages (dated by TCRdb to 2014 to 2015). The receptor library was made with 5' RACE. The instrument given in TCRdb is Illumina HiSeq 2500. A second PCR of 7 to 11 cycles was performed with a sample-barcoded 5' primer and a J-beta primer mix. TCRdb trimmed public reads at Q25 via fastp, called clones via MiXCR and kept in-frame beta chains. Entries are consolidated by CDR3 protein sequence, retaining the most common genes and DNA. The sample table holds 540,000 or so distinct CDR3 sequences, of which 40% to 50% were seen once. The ten largest clones capture about 26% of the sample. Material for sequencing was blood. The receptor set was obtained from a man aged 80 or over in good health.

CDR3 residues: CASSLAGTGGFVNQPQHF. In DNA form, the CDR3 reads TGTGCCAGCAGTTTAGCAGGAACAGGGGGCTTCGTTAATCAGCCCCAGCATTTT. The genes are TRBV12-3 or TRBV12-4 and TRBJ1-5, with 9 bases identical to TRBD1. This CDR3 has 18 residues. The V gene end was trimmed by 0 bases and the J gene end by 4 bases; junction bases not matched to a gene: 10.

This sequence joins TRBV5-1 and TRBJ2-3; D possibly corresponds to TRBD2 (6 bases). Germline V gives CDR1 SGHRS, CDR2 YFSETQ. This CDR3 has 16 amino acids. With 5 bases removed from V and 5 bases from J, the gap between germline ends came to 21 bases. Here the CDR3 reads CASSHGEGGPGDTQYF. CDR3 sequence (DNA): TGCGCCAGCAGTCATGGGGAAGGAGGGCCGGGAGATACGCAGTATTTT.

For this clonotype: Being one base from a much bigger clone, this may be a read error. The genes are TRBV6-6 and TRBJ2-1; 8 bases line up with TRBD2. This CDR3 comprises 14 residues. V lost 7 bases to trimming and J lost 6 bases; unmatched junction nucleotides: 8. CDR1 and CDR2 (germline): MNHNY, SVGAGI (reference sequence). The CDR3 nucleotides read TGTGCCAGCATAGCGGGATCGGGAGCCAATGAGCAGTTCTTC. Residues: CASIAGSGANEQFF.

The chain combines TRBV11-2 with TRBJ2-3; possibly TRBD1 for D (6 bases). The CDR3 is made up of 15 amino acids. Between the trimmed V and J ends, which lost 5 bases and 1 base, there was a span of 13 bases. From germline, CDR1 is SGHAT and CDR2 FQNNGV. The CDR3 here is CASSPARTGTDTQYF. The CDR3, as DNA: TGTGCCAGCAGCCCTGCCCGGACAGGCACAGATACGCAGTATTTT.

The V gene is TRBV9, the J gene TRBJ2-5; D is possibly TRBD1 (6 bases). This CDR3 region has 15 residues. The germline V and J ends were trimmed by 4 bases and 0 bases, with 13 bases remaining between them. Looked up from germline, CDR1 is SGDLS and CDR2 is YYNGEE. The CDR3 sequence is CASSRLGAYQETQYF. CDR3 nucleotide sequence: TGTGCCAGCAGCCGATTGGGGGCCTACCAAGAGACCCAGTACTTC.

The chain recombines TRBV7-9 with TRBJ1-4; 7 bases line up with TRBD1. Germline V gene lookup returns CDR1 SEHNR and CDR2 FQNEAQ (reference sequence). With 10 bases clipped from V and 3 bases from J, the junction kept 8 bases outside the gene matches. The CDR3 has 14 amino acids. CDR3 sequence reads: CATKPGQSNEKLFF. In nucleotides, the CDR3 is TGTGCCACTAAACCGGGACAGTCTAATGAAAAACTGTTTTTT.

CDR3 DNA sequence: TGTGCCAGCAGTTTACCAAAAGGACAGGGGAGTTCGTATAATTCACCCCTCCACTTT. As protein: CASSLPKGQGSSYNSPLHF. The V call is TRBV28, the J call TRBJ1-6; 9 nucleotides align to TRBD1. V was clipped by 2 bases and J by 4 bases; unmatched bases: 12. The CDR3 sequence is 19 residues long. In germline, CDR1 is MDHEN, CDR2 SYDVKM.

This clonotype was seen a handful of times. This chain links TRBV20-1 with TRBJ1-2; D uncertain. The CDR3 runs to 16 residues. The germline V gene has CDR1 DFQATT and CDR2 SNEGSKA (reference sequence). V was shortened by 3 bases and J by 4 bases, with 21 bases between the two germline ends. The CDR3 coding sequence is TGCAGTGCTAGGGAGTACGTGGCCAGCAGGCCCTATGGCTACACCTTC. Encoded protein: CSAREYVASRPYGYTF.

This clonotype has just a few counts. The junction shows a germline mismatch at one end, possibly a read error. The chain couples TRBV5-1 to TRBJ2-7; the D is unclear. The CDR3 extends over 18 amino acids. Germline V CDR1 and CDR2: SGHRS, YFSETQ. The CDR3 nucleotides are TGCGCCAGCAGCTTGGCGCAGGTTTCGACCCGCCCCGTTTACGAGCGGTACTTC. Translated: CASSLAQVSTRPVYERYF.

The rearrangement joins TRBV7-6 to TRBJ2-3, with D perhaps matching TRBD2 (6 bases). The CDR3 loop spans 16 amino acids. In germline, CDR1 is SGHVS, CDR2 FNYEAQ. Deletions cut 1 base from V and 0 bases from J, with 11 bases between. The CDR3 sequence: CASSLEVGLSTDTQYF. The CDR3 bases are TGTGCCAGCAGCTTAGAGGTGGGACTTAGCACAGATACGCAGTATTTT.

The J gene is TRBJ2-4, the V gene TRBV30; no clear D. CDR1 GTSNPN and CDR2 SVGIG come from the germline V gene (reference sequence). Trimming took 2 bases from V and 0 from J, leaving 8 bases between them. The CDR3 totals 14 residues. The DNA for the CDR3 is TGTGCCTGGAGTTTAGCCCTAGCCAAAAACATTCAGTACTTC. It yields the protein CAWSLALAKNIQYF.

J is TRBJ1-1 and V is TRBV29-1, with D perhaps matching TRBD1 (6 bases). CDR3 size: 14 residues. Germline V lookup: CDR1 SQVTM, CDR2 ANQGSEA. Trimming shortened V by 6 bases and J by 1 base, and 15 bases separated the two germline ends. CDR3 protein: CSVGGRPGNTEAFF. The DNA for the CDR3 is TGCAGCGTGGGGGGCAGGCCGGGGAACACTGAAGCTTTCTTT.

This clonotype came up a few times. The rearrangement uses TRBV20-1 and TRBJ1-1; D is unclear. The CDR3 is 11 residues long. Germline CDR1 and CDR2: DFQATT and SNEGSKA (reference sequence). V gave up 8 bases and J gave up 1 base, with 8 bases separating them. Here the CDR3 DNA reads TGCAGTTTACAAAAGAACACTGAAGCTTTCTTT. The encoded protein is CSLQKNTEAFF.

CDR3 residues: CAWARDRSEQYF. CDR3 in DNA: TGTGCCTGGGCCAGAGACAGGAGCGAGCAGTACTTC. The chain links TRBV30 to TRBJ2-4; D is perhaps TRBD1 (6 bases). The tail of the sequence fits TRBJ2-7 better, so the J call may be wrong. Germline loops: CDR1 GTSNPN, CDR2 SVGIG (reference sequence). The CDR3 length is 12 residues.

V is TRBV20-1 and J is TRBJ1-6; D unresolved. The V end lost 6 bases, the J end lost 3 bases, and 21 bases lay between the germline ends. Germline CDR1 DFQATT, CDR2 SNEGSKA (reference sequence). The CDR3 is 17 amino acids. CDR3 nucleotides: TGCAGTGCCTCTTCCGCGCATGGACGGTACTATAATTCACCCCTCCACTTT. This sequence encodes CSASSAHGRYYNSPLHF.

This sequence joins TRBV2 and TRBJ2-1; the match to TRBD1 covers 8 bases. Trimming removed 5 bases from V and 0 bases from J; junction bases left unmatched: 18. CDR1 SNHLY and CDR2 FYNNEI come from the germline V gene. The length of the CDR3 is 20 residues. The DNA for the CDR3 is TGTGCCAGCAGTCCTCGGGCGGGACGGGACAGGTTATACTCCTACAATGAGCAGTTCTTC. Protein: CASSPRAGRDRLYSYNEQFF.

This sequence joins TRBV20-1 and TRBJ1-4; TRBD1 might be the D (5 bases). The ends were cut back, 3 bases at V and 3 bases at J, with 14 bases in the middle. Looked up from germline, CDR1 is DFQATT and CDR2 is SNEGSKA (reference sequence). This CDR3 is 15 amino acids long. The CDR3 DNA is TGCAGTGCTAGGGAGGAGGGGATGCCTAATGAAAAACTGTTTTTT. This translates into CSAREEGMPNEKLFF.

This rearrangement joins TRBV7-9 to TRBJ2-3; 9 nucleotides align to TRBD2. V was pared by 5 bases and J by 0 bases, with 9 bases of the junction left unmatched. The germline V gene has CDR1 SEHNR and CDR2 FQNEAQ (reference sequence). The CDR3 runs to 17 residues. The CDR3 bases are TGTGCCAGCAGCAAGTGGACTAGCGCCCAAAGCACAGATACGCAGTATTTT. This gives the protein CASSKWTSAQSTDTQYF.

There are a few counts of this clonotype. In nucleotides, the CDR3 is TGTGCCACCAGCAGAGTAATTACAGGAACCAGCACAGATACGCAGTATTTT. Translated: CATSRVITGTSTDTQYF. The chain recombines TRBV15 with TRBJ2-3; D may be TRBD1 (5 bases). CDR3 length: 17 residues. Deletions cut 1 base from V and 0 bases from J, with 14 bases between. CDR1 is LNHNV, CDR2 YYDKDF, per germline (reference sequence).

The chain is built from TRBV6-2 or TRBV6-3 and TRBJ2-1, with 7 bases lining up with TRBD2. From germline, CDR1 is MNHEY and CDR2 SVGEGT. CDR3 length equals 15 residues. V dropped 6 bases and J dropped 8; count of bases not matched to a gene: 13. CDR3: CASRQLATPGDEQFF. CDR3 nucleotide sequence: TGTGCCAGCAGACAACTAGCGACCCCCGGGGATGAGCAGTTCTTC.

This clonotype has only a few counts. This chain joins TRBV7-9 and TRBJ2-1, with TRBD1 matching over 11 bases. The germline V gene has CDR1 SEHNR and CDR2 FQNEAQ (reference sequence). This CDR3 contains 17 residues. V was clipped by 10 bases and J by 0 bases; unmatched bases: 11. The CDR3 DNA sequence: TGTGCCATACCAGCAGGGGACAGGGGGTCCTCCTACAATGAGCAGTTCTTC. Translated: CAIPAGDRGSSYNEQFF. The full variable domain, in which reference TRBV7-9 and TRBJ2-1 provide the parts outside the CDR3, is DTGVSQNPRHKITKRGQNVTFRCDPISEHNRLYWYRQTLGQGPEFLTYFQNEAQLEKSRLLSDRFSAERPKGSFSTLEIQRTEQGDSAMYLCAIPAGDRGSSYNEQFFGPGTRLTVL.

The chain has TRBV29-1 and TRBJ2-3; D is undetermined. The ends were cut back, 4 bases at V and 6 bases at J, with 14 bases in the middle. The CDR3 extends over 13 amino acids. The V gene's germline CDR1 is SQVTM and CDR2 ANQGSEA. The CDR3: CSVVQNSEDTQYF. Here the CDR3 DNA reads TGCAGCGTTGTCCAAAATTCAGAGGATACGCAGTATTTT.

The chain has TRBV4-1 and TRBJ2-1; 10 positions match TRBD2. In germline, CDR1 is MGHRA, CDR2 YSYEKL. V lost 0 bases to trimming and J lost 5 bases; unmatched junction nucleotides: 13. This CDR3 has 19 amino acids. The CDR3 protein is CASSQEASGGARLDNEQFF. The CDR3 DNA is TGCGCCAGCAGCCAAGAAGCTAGCGGGGGCGCTCGACTGGACAATGAGCAGTTCTTC.